What follows are 15 T cell receptor beta chains derived from one specimen sequenced in a study of OX40 agonist ivuxolimab in advanced cancers. Here immunoSEQ multiplex PCR was the method, and the copy in TCRdb shows in-frame clones only, minus some. The sample has 80,000 to 100,000 clones; around nine tenths are singletons. This material consisted of CD4+ or CD8+ T cells sorted from blood, taken in a trial of the OX40 agonist ivuxolimab. The receptors come from an adult with an advanced solid tumor such as melanoma, head and neck, liver or kidney cancer.

This clone was seen only a few times. The V and J genes are TRBV29-1 and TRBJ1-1; D not certain. This CDR3 comprises 13 residues. V lost 4 bases, J lost 0 bases, and 9 bases lay in between. The germline V gene encodes CDR1 SQVTM and CDR2 ANQGSEA. CDR3 in DNA: TGCAGCGTTGCGAAGGCCATGAACACTGAAGCTTTCTTT. Amino acid sequence: CSVAKAMNTEAFF.

The chain joins TRBV7-9 to TRBJ2-5; TRBD2 matches at 7 bases. Germline V lookup: CDR1 SEHNR, CDR2 FQNEAQ (reference sequence). V was clipped by 3 bases and J by 3 bases; unmatched bases: 4. This CDR3 has 14 amino acids. Here the CDR3 reads CASSFVLAEETQYF. CDR3 DNA: TGTGCCAGCAGCTTTGTCCTAGCGGAAGAGACCCAGTACTTC.

This rearrangement joins TRBV6-6 to TRBJ2-5, with TRBD1 matching over 7 bases. CDR3 length: 14 amino acids. V lost 4 bases and J lost 4; bases outside the gene matches: 6. Germline V lookup: CDR1 MNHNY, CDR2 SVGAGI (reference sequence). CDR3 protein: CASSSNDRVETQYF. As DNA, the CDR3 is TGTGCCAGCAGTTCCAACGACAGGGTAGAGACCCAGTACTTC.

The CDR3 DNA reads TGTGCCAGCAGCGCCGGGGAGTTTAATTGGGACATTCAGTACTTC. It yields the protein CASSAGEFNWDIQYF. This chain uses TRBV9 with TRBJ2-4; TRBD2 might be the D (5 bases). This CDR3 has 15 residues. V lost 3 bases and J lost 8, with 18 bases in between. Germline CDR1 SGDLS, CDR2 YYNGEE.

This clone is a singleton in its sample. The V call is TRBV4-3, the J call TRBJ1-2; D perhaps matches TRBD1 (5 bases). Trimming shortened V by 0 bases and J by 4 bases, and 15 bases separated the two germline ends. The germline CDR1 and CDR2 sequences are LGHNA and YSLEER. The CDR3 sequence is 16 residues long. This chain's CDR3 is CASSQEATRGTYGYTF. CDR3 nucleotide sequence: TGCGCCAGCAGCCAAGAAGCAACGAGAGGGACCTATGGCTACACCTTC.

J is TRBJ2-1 and V is TRBV18, with 11 bases identical to TRBD2. J gave up 4 bases and V 2 bases, and 10 bases lay outside the gene matches. The germline V gene encodes CDR1 KGHSH and CDR2 LQKENI. This CDR3 has 18 amino acids. The DNA of the CDR3 is TGTGCCAGCTCACCAGATTCGGCTAGCGGGAGGTCGTACAATGAGCAGTTCTTC. It is translated as CASSPDSASGRSYNEQFF.

J is TRBJ2-7 and V is TRBV28; 9 nucleotides agree with TRBD1. Germline V gives CDR1 MDHEN, CDR2 SYDVKM. J gave up 6 bases and V 5 bases, and 8 bases lay outside the gene matches. The CDR3 extends over 14 amino acids. CDR3 loop: CASSQGQGSGEQYF. Here the CDR3 DNA reads TGTGCCAGCAGTCAAGGACAGGGGAGTGGCGAGCAGTACTTC.

This chain joins TRBV7-2 and TRBJ1-5, with D perhaps TRBD1 (5 bases). The CDR3 length is 13 residues. The V end lost 5 bases, the J end lost 4 bases, and 9 bases lay between the germline ends. CDR1 is SGHTA, CDR2 FQGNSA, per germline. The CDR3 coding sequence is TGTGCCAGCAGCCAGACAGATAATCAGCCCCAGCATTTT. Its translation: CASSQTDNQPQHF.

The gene calls are TRBV7-3 and TRBJ2-2, with 10 nucleotides matching TRBD2. Trimming took 5 bases from V and 2 from J; bases not matched to a gene: 2. CDR1 and CDR2 (germline): SGHTA, FQGTGA. The CDR3 consists of 15 residues. CDR3 region: CASSASGGNTGELFF. CDR3 sequence (DNA): TGTGCCAGCAGCGCTAGCGGGGGTAACACCGGGGAGCTGTTTTTT.

This clone was detected a few times. The chain recombines TRBV9 with TRBJ1-2; the match to TRBD1 covers 10 bases. In germline, CDR1 is SGDLS, CDR2 YYNGEE. The CDR3 contains 15 residues. J lost 8 bases, V lost 3 bases, and 10 bases had no gene match. CDR3 in DNA: TGTGCCAGCAGCGGGTGGTGGGACAGGGGTTCCGGCTACACCTTC. Protein: CASSGWWDRGSGYTF.

This chain uses TRBV10-3 with TRBJ2-3; 12 positions agree with TRBD2. The CDR3 sequence is 19 residues long. The junction had 18 bases not matched to a gene; V was cut back by 11 bases and J by 0 bases. Germline CDR1 and CDR2: ENHRY and SYGVKD. CDR3 coding DNA: TGTGCCCCCCCCAAGGAGGCTAGCGGGGGGGGGAGGAGCACAGATACGCAGTATTTT. It is translated as CAPPKEASGGGRSTDTQYF.

This clone was seen just once. The V gene is TRBV15, the J gene TRBJ2-1; D remains ambiguous. The CDR3 consists of 11 residues. Trimming removed 3 bases at V and 3 bases at J, with 0 bases between. Germline CDR1 and CDR2: LNHNV and YYDKDF (reference sequence). The CDR3 is CATSSYNEQFF. CDR3 bases: TGTGCCACCAGCAGCTACAATGAGCAGTTCTTC.

The chain is built from TRBV28 and TRBJ2-7, with 7 bases fitting TRBD2. Germline V lookup: CDR1 MDHEN, CDR2 SYDVKM. The CDR3 has 15 residues. V lost 3 bases to trimming and J lost 0 bases; unmatched junction nucleotides: 5. The CDR3 loop is CASSFFASGSYEQYF. In nucleotides, the CDR3 is TGTGCCAGCAGTTTTTTCGCTAGCGGCTCCTACGAGCAGTACTTC.

The table lists this clone with a count of one. The chain links TRBV16 to TRBJ2-1, with D unclear. The CDR3 covers 13 residues. Germline CDR1 is KGHSY and CDR2 is FQNENV. V was cut by 4 bases and J by 9 bases, with 13 bases left in between. The DNA for the CDR3 is TGTGCCAGCAGCCTACCACTTGGTTTTGAGCAGTTCTTC. This codes for CASSLPLGFEQFF.

The gene calls are TRBV25-1 and TRBJ2-3; 7 bases match TRBD2. Germline assignment: CDR1 MGHDK and CDR2 SYGVNS. The CDR3 contains 14 residues. V lost 7 bases, J lost 6 bases, and 10 bases stayed unmatched. In nucleotides, the CDR3 is TGTGCCAGCACCCCGTGGGGGGGGACGGATACGCAGTATTTT. Its protein is CASTPWGGTDTQYF.